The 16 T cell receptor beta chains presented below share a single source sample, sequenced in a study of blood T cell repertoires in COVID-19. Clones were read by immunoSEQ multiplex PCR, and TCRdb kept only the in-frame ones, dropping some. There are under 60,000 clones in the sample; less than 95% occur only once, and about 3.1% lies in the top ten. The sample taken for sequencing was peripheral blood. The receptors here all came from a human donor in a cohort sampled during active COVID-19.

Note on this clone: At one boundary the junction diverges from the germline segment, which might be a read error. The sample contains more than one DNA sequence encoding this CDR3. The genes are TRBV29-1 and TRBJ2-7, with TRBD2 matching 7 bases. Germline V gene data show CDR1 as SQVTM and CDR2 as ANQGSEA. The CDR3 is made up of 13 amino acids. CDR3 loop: CSVGGVPGYEQYF. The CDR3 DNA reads TGCAGCGTGGGGGGGGTACCCGGCTACGAGCAGTACTTT.

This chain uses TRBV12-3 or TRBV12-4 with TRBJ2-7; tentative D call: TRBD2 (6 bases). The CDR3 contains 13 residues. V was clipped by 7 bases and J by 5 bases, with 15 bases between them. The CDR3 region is CASMGLVKHEQYF. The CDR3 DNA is TGTGCCAGCATGGGACTTGTCAAGCACGAGCAGTACTTC.

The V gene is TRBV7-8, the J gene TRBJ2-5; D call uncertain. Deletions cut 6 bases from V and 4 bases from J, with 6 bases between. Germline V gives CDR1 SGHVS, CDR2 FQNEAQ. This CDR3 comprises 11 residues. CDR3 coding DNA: TGTGCCAGCAGGTACGGAGAGACCCAGTACTTC. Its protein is CASRYGETQYF.

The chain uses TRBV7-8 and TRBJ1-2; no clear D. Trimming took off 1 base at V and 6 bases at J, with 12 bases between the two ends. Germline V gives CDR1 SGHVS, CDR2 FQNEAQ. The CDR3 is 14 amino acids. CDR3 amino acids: CASSLDSSTHGYTF. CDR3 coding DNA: TGTGCCAGCAGCTTAGACAGTAGTACCCATGGCTACACCTTC.

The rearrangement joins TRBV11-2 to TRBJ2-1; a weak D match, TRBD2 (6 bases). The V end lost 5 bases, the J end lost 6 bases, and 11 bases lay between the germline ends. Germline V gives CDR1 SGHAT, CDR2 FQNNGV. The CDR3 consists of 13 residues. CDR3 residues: CASSPTSPNEQFF. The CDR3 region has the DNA TGTGCCAGCAGCCCGACTAGTCCCAATGAGCAGTTCTTC.

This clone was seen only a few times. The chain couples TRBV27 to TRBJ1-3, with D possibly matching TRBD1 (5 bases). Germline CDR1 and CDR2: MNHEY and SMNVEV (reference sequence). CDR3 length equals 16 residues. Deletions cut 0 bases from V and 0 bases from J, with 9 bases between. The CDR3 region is CASSLSGLSSGNTIYF. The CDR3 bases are TGTGCCAGCAGTTTATCGGGGCTGAGCTCTGGAAACACCATATATTTT.

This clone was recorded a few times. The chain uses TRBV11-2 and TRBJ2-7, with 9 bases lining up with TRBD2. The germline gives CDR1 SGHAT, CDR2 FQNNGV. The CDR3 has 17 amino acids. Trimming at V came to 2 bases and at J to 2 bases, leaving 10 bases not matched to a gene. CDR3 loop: CASSLSLSGRGPYEQYF. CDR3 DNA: TGTGCCAGCAGCTTAAGTCTTAGCGGGAGAGGTCCCTACGAGCAGTACTTC.

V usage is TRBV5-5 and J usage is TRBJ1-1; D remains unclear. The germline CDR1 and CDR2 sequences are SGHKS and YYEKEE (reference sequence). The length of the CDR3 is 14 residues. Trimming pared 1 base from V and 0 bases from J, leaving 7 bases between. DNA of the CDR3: TGTGCCAGCAGCTTGCACACCTTGAACACTGAAGCTTTCTTT. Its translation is CASSLHTLNTEAFF.

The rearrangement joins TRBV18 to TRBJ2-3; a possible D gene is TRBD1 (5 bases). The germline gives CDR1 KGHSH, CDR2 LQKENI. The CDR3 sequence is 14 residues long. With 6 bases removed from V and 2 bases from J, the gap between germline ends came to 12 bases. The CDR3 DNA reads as TGTGCCAGCTCTCCCAGACAGATCACAGATACGCAGTATTTT. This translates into CASSPRQITDTQYF.

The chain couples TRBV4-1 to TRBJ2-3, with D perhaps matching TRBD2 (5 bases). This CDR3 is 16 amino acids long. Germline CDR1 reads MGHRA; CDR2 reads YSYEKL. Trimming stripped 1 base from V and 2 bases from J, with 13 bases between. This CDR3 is CASSQVGSGTTDTQYF. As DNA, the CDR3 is TGCGCCAGCAGCCAAGTGGGGAGCGGTACCACAGATACGCAGTATTTT.

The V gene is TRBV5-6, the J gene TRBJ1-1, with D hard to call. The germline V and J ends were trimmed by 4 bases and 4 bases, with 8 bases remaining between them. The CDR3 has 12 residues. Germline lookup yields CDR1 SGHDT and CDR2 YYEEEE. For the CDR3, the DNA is TGTGCCAGCAGCCACAACCCCACTGAAGCTTTCTTT. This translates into CASSHNPTEAFF.

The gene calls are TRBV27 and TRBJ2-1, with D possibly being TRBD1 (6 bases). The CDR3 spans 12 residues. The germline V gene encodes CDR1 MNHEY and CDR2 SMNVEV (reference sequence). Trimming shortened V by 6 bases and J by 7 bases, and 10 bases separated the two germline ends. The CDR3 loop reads CASRQQGNEQFF. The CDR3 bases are TGTGCCAGCAGACAACAGGGAAATGAGCAGTTCTTC.

The CDR3 coding sequence is TGTGCCAGCAGTGAAGTAGCAACTGGAAACACCATATATTTT. Translated: CASSEVATGNTIYF. The rearrangement links TRBV6-1 to TRBJ1-3; D remains unclear. V was pared by 1 base and J by 2 bases, with 6 bases between. This CDR3 is built from 14 residues. CDR1 and CDR2 from the germline V gene are MNHNS and SASEGT.

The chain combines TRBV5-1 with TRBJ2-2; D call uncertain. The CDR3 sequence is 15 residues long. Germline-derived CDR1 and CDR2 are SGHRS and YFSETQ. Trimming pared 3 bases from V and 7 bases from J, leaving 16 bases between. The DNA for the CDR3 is TGCGCCAGCAGCTACTTTAGAACAGAAAGCGGGGAGCTGTTTTTT. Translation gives CASSYFRTESGELFF.

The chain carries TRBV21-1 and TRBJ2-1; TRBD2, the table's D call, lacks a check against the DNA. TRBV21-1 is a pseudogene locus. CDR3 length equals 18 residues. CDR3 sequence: CASSAGTSGRAVYNEQFF. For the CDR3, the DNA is TGTGCCAGCAGCGCCGGGACTAGCGGGAGGGCCGTGTACAATGAGCAGTTCTTC.

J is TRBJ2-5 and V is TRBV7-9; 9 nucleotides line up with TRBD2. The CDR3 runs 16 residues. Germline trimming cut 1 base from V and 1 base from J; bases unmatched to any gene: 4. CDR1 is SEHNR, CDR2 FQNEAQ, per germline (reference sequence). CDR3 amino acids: CASSLGVAGAQETQYF. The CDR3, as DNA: TGTGCCAGCAGCTTAGGGGTAGCGGGGGCCCAAGAGACCCAGTACTTC.